These T cell receptor beta chains were read from a single sample in a study of T-cell reconstitution after alpha-beta-depleted transplantation in children. From the PCR reads, TCRdb called clonotypes with MiXCR, one entry per CDR3 protein. The sample contains roughly 200,000 distinct CDR3 sequences, 7.5% to 9.5% of which appear only once. The sequences come from PBMCs, mostly from graft donor cells, collected 360 days after TCRalphabeta/CD19-depleted stem cell transplant. The source is a male patient between 2 and 10 years old who had a stem cell transplant for acute myeloid leukemia, so the T cells may come from the graft donor. The conserved cysteine and the conserved F or W are not part of the CDR3 here. A D gene is named only where the DNA matches it firmly.

D	J	V	CDR3
.	TRBJ1-1	TRBV12-3/TRBV12-4	ASSFGTGTVIMNTEAF
.	TRBJ2-5	TRBV5-1	ASSPMTGQETQY
TRBD2	TRBJ2-1	TRBV3-1	ASSQDLSGASYNEQF
TRBD2	TRBJ2-2	TRBV9	ASSVTGTRTNTGELF
.	TRBJ2-7	TRBV2	ASSEWPEGGYEQY
.	TRBJ2-2	TRBV20-1	SARGAGELF
TRBD2	TRBJ2-5	TRBV6-5	ASSYSPGLAGEETQY
.	TRBJ1-5	TRBV5-1	ASSLGVNQPQH
.	TRBJ2-3	TRBV12-3/TRBV12-4	ASSLTTAADTQY
.	TRBJ2-3	TRBV13	ASSLWEYSTDTQY
.	TRBJ2-7	TRBV12-5	ASGDLREQY
TRBD2	TRBJ2-3	TRBV20-1	SASGASPDTQY
TRBD2	TRBJ2-7	TRBV3-1	ASGRAGRYEQY
.	TRBJ1-1	TRBV7-3	ASSPTREVNTEAF
.	TRBJ2-1	TRBV5-1	ASSRGTADNEQF
.	TRBJ1-1	TRBV10-2	ASYGQLNTEAF
.	TRBJ2-3	TRBV5-1	ASSLAKDTSTDTQY
TRBD1	TRBJ2-2	TRBV25-1	ASSEEGRGGLTGELF
.	TRBJ1-1	TRBV12-3/TRBV12-4	ASSLLGKPEAF
.	TRBJ1-1	TRBV12-5	ASGLFLGQRNTEAF
TRBD2	TRBJ2-1	TRBV20-1	SARRLAGDNEQF
.	TRBJ1-5	TRBV20-1	SAKRTSVGQPQH
.	TRBJ2-1	TRBV5-1	ASSLGQNIFYNEQF
.	TRBJ2-3	TRBV29-1	SVAPGTDTQY
TRBD2	TRBJ2-1	TRBV28	ASSLKLAGGGRF
TRBD2	TRBJ2-5	TRBV5-1	ASSFRAGAQETQY
TRBD1	TRBJ1-5	TRBV7-8	ASSRFDRGSNQPQH
TRBD1	TRBJ2-1	TRBV12-3/TRBV12-4	ASSLSWQGA
.	TRBJ2-3	TRBV5-1	ASSWGSTDTQY
.	TRBJ2-3	TRBV12-3/TRBV12-4	ASRPSTDTQY
TRBD1	TRBJ1-1	TRBV5-1	ASSFGQGMMAEAF
TRBD2	TRBJ2-1	TRBV5-1	ASMGAGGLLSSYNEQF
.	TRBJ2-3	TRBV5-1	ASSGMTRLGTDTQY
.	TRBJ2-1	TRBV6-5	ASSSDLSSYNEQF
TRBD2	TRBJ2-7	TRBV20-1	SGDYDYEQY
.	TRBJ2-7	TRBV7-9	ASRDLDTYEQY
.	TRBJ2-7	TRBV5-1	ASSPWGPYEQY
.	TRBJ2-1	TRBV7-6	ASSSTDTGLSYNEQF
.	TRBJ2-3	TRBV20-1	SARIGGENTDTQY
.	TRBJ2-4	TRBV12-3/TRBV12-4	ASTGSLLKAKNIQY
.	TRBJ1-1	TRBV21-1	ASSDATEAF
.	TRBJ1-4	TRBV20-1	SARALGWGRNEKLF
.	TRBJ2-1	TRBV29-1	SVEERGSYNEQF
.	TRBJ2-1	TRBV12-3/TRBV12-4	ASSLATAYNEQF
.	TRBJ1-1	TRBV6-2/TRBV6-3	ASSLLSWGLGTEAF
TRBD1	TRBJ1-3	TRBV5-1	ASSLEGQGGSGNTIY
TRBD2	TRBJ2-7	TRBV5-1	ASSSGTSGRGQY
.	TRBJ1-1	TRBV5-1	ASSLVRGSNTEAF